A single sample gave rise to the 15 T cell receptor beta chains below, sequenced in a study of shared clonotypes between healthy human individuals. TCRdb's copy holds only in-frame clones and misses some; the assay was immunoSEQ multiplex PCR. This sample carries about 2 million clones, approximately 94% of them seen once, and the ten largest clones take 0.85% to 1.2%. Naive CD8 cells, CD45RO-negative and positively selected for CCR7, excluded terminally differentiated effector memory CD45RA+ cells. The specimen sequenced was naive CD8+ T cells sorted from blood. Source of these receptors: a young man in good health.

The chain couples TRBV5-6 to TRBJ1-4; D is ambiguous. The CDR3 loop spans 13 amino acids. CDR1 SGHDT and CDR2 YYEEEE come from the germline V gene. V gave up 4 bases and J gave up 2 bases, with 6 bases separating them. CDR3: CASSQFTNEKLFF. Written as DNA, the CDR3 is TGTGCCAGCAGCCAATTTACTAATGAAAAACTGTTTTTT. Full variable domain (remainder filled in from reference TRBV5-6 and TRBJ1-4): DAGVTQSPTHLIKTRGQQVTLRCSPKSGHDTVSWYQQALGQGPQFIFQYYEEEERQRGNFPDRFSGHQFPNYSSELNVNALLLGDSALYLCASSQFTNEKLFFGSGTQLSVL.

The rearrangement joins TRBV13 to TRBJ2-1, with TRBD1 matching over 9 bases. The V gene end was trimmed by 5 bases and the J gene end by 8 bases; junction bases not matched to a gene: 10. Germline lookup yields CDR1 PRHDT and CDR2 FYEKMQ (reference sequence). The CDR3 contains 15 residues. This chain's CDR3 is CASSPSGQGKHEQFF. The DNA of the CDR3 is TGTGCCAGCAGCCCATCTGGACAGGGGAAACATGAGCAGTTCTTC.

This chain links TRBV4-3 with TRBJ2-7, with D possibly TRBD2 on 5 matching bases. Germline CDR1 reads LGHNA; CDR2 reads YSLEER. The CDR3 contains 16 residues. The V and J ends lost 0 bases and 2 bases respectively, with 14 bases between them. The CDR3 sequence is CASSQDVSDYPYEQYF. Here the CDR3 DNA reads TGCGCCAGCAGCCAAGATGTTAGCGATTACCCCTACGAGCAGTACTTC.

This chain links TRBV27 with TRBJ2-5, with D perhaps matching TRBD1 (5 bases). The V and J ends lost 4 bases and 11 bases respectively, with 17 bases between them. The CDR3 extends over 13 amino acids. The germline gives CDR1 MNHEY, CDR2 SMNVEV (reference sequence). CDR3 bases: TGTGCCAGCAGTTATGGGGTCCAACAGGCACAGTACTTC. Its protein is CASSYGVQQAQYF.

This rearrangement joins TRBV9 to TRBJ2-7, with TRBD2 matching over 10 bases. The CDR3 consists of 14 residues. Germline assignment: CDR1 SGDLS and CDR2 YYNGEE. After removal of 0 bases from V and 6 bases from J, the junction contained 3 bases not matched to a gene. The CDR3 loop reads CASSVGGLAFEQYF. As DNA, the CDR3 is TGTGCCAGCAGCGTAGGGGGACTAGCGTTCGAGCAGTACTTC.

V is TRBV28 and J is TRBJ2-3, with 12 bases that match TRBD2. This CDR3 is 15 amino acids long. V gave up 9 bases and J gave up 1 base; unmatched junction bases: 5. The germline gives CDR1 MDHEN, CDR2 SYDVKM. The CDR3 is CARELAGGRTDTQYF. The CDR3 nucleotides read TGTGCCAGAGAACTAGCGGGGGGCCGCACAGATACGCAGTATTTT. The full variable domain, rest sourced from reference TRBV28 and TRBJ2-3, is DVKVTQSSRYLVKRTGEKVFLECVQDMDHENMFWYRQDPGLGLRLIYFSYDVKMKEKGDIPEGYSVSREKKERFSLILESASTNQTSMYLCARELAGGRTDTQYFGPGTRLTVL.

The V gene is TRBV27, the J gene TRBJ2-7; 9 positions agree with TRBD1. Germline V lookup: CDR1 MNHEY, CDR2 SMNVEV (reference sequence). CDR3 length equals 17 residues. V lost 4 bases and J lost 0; bases outside the gene matches: 10. CDR3 sequence reads: CASSSITGTGPSYEQYF. CDR3 nucleotides: TGTGCCAGCAGTTCAATCACCGGGACAGGGCCCTCCTACGAGCAGTACTTC.

Regarding this clone: This sample includes further DNA sequences coding for the same CDR3. This rearrangement joins TRBV30 to TRBJ1-5; 9 nucleotides match TRBD1. The CDR3 has 15 amino acids. The germline gives CDR1 GTSNPN, CDR2 SVGIG (reference sequence). The V and J ends lost 2 bases and 5 bases, in that order; junction bases with no gene match: 7. For the CDR3, the DNA is TGTGCCTGGAGTCCCCCCGGACAGGGGCATCAGCCCCAGCATTTT. It yields the protein CAWSPPGQGHQPQHF.

The CDR3 coding sequence is TGTGCCAGCAGCGTAGCGAGGGACGGCGGGGGGGACACAGATACGCAGTATTTT. This codes for CASSVARDGGGDTDTQYF. The J gene is TRBJ2-3, the V gene TRBV9; 9 bases map to TRBD2. The CDR3 loop spans 18 amino acids. The germline V gene has CDR1 SGDLS and CDR2 YYNGEE. After removal of 0 bases from V and 2 bases from J, the junction contained 10 bases not matched to a gene.

The chain recombines TRBV7-9 with TRBJ2-7; D gene uncertain. CDR3 length: 13 amino acids. Germline V CDR1 and CDR2: SEHNR, FQNEAQ (reference sequence). V gave up 0 bases and J gave up 5 bases, with 8 bases separating them. This CDR3 is CASSLAFFDEQYF. Here the CDR3 DNA reads TGTGCCAGCAGCTTAGCTTTCTTCGACGAGCAGTACTTC.

The chain has TRBV15 and TRBJ2-1, with no clear D. Germline lookup yields CDR1 LNHNV and CDR2 YYDKDF (reference sequence). The CDR3 runs 15 residues. The V and J ends lost 0 bases and 8 bases respectively, with 14 bases between them. The CDR3 DNA reads as TGTGCCACCAGCAGAGACAGCGCTGAAGGGTATGAGCAGTTCTTC. Translation: CATSRDSAEGYEQFF.

The chain carries TRBV27 and TRBJ2-1; tentatively, D is TRBD1 or TRBD2 (5 bases each). The V end was cut by 3 bases, the J end by 10 bases, with 13 bases between. Germline CDR1 and CDR2: MNHEY and SMNVEV (reference sequence). The CDR3 consists of 13 residues. The chain's CDR3 is CASSLGTEWEQFF. The CDR3 nucleotides read TGTGCCAGCAGTTTGGGGACCGAATGGGAGCAGTTCTTC.

The chain has TRBV6-5 and TRBJ1-1, with D possibly matching TRBD1 (5 bases). V was clipped by 0 bases and J by 5 bases, with 13 bases between them. This CDR3 has 15 residues. Germline CDR1 reads MNHEY; CDR2 reads SVGAGI. The CDR3 DNA is TGTGCCAGCAGTTACTCGATCGCGGGGGGGACTGAAGCTTTCTTT. Translating it yields CASSYSIAGGTEAFF.

This chain uses TRBV19 with TRBJ2-7; TRBD2 matches at 7 bases. The CDR3 extends over 14 amino acids. Germline CDR1 LNHDA, CDR2 SQIVND (reference sequence). Trimming removed 1 base from V and 5 bases from J; junction bases left unmatched: 5. In nucleotides, the CDR3 is TGTGCCAGTAGTATAGGCGGGAGTGCTGACGAGCAGTACTTC. This gives the protein CASSIGGSADEQYF.

The J gene is TRBJ1-5, the V gene TRBV11-2; D ambiguous. The V and J ends lost 1 base and 6 bases respectively, with 10 bases between them. This CDR3 has 14 residues. Germline CDR1 and CDR2: SGHAT and FQNNGV. Written as DNA, the CDR3 is TGTGCCAGCAGCTTAGGAGTGGCTGGTCAGCCCCAGCATTTT. Translation: CASSLGVAGQPQHF. Full variable domain (remainder filled in from reference TRBV11-2 and TRBJ1-5): EAGVAQSPRYKIIEKRQSVAFWCNPISGHATLYWYQQILGQGPKLLIQFQNNGVVDDSQLPKDRFSAERLKGVDSTLKIQPAKLEDSAVYLCASSLGVAGQPQHFGDGTRLSIL.